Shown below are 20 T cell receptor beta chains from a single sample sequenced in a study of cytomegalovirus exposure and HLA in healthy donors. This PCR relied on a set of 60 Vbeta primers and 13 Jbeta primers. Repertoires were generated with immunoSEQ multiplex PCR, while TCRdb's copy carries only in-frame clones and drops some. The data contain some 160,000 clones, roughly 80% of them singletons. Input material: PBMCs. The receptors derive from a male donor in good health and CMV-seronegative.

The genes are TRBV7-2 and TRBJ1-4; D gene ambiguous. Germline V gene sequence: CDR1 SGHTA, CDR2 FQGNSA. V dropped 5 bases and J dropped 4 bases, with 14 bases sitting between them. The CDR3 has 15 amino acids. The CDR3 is CASSLMAGSNEKLFF. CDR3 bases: TGTGCCAGCAGCCTAATGGCGGGGAGTAATGAAAAACTGTTTTTT.

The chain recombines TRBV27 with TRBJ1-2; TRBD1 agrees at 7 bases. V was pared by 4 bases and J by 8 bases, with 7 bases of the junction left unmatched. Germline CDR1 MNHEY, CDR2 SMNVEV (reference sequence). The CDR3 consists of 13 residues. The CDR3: CASSSTGPGGYTF. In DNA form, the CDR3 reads TGTGCCAGCAGTTCGACAGGGCCCGGCGGCTACACCTTC.

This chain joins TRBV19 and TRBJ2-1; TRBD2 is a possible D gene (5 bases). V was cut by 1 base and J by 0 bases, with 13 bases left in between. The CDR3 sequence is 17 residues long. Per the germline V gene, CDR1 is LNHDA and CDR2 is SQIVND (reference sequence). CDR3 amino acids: CASSIVATGSSYNEQFF. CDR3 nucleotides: TGTGCCAGTAGTATAGTCGCGACTGGGAGCTCCTACAATGAGCAGTTCTTC.

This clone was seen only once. The CDR3 reads CASTVTGINYGYTF. The CDR3 DNA follows: TGTGCCAGCACGGTGACAGGGATCAACTATGGCTACACCTTC. The gene calls are TRBV6-6 and TRBJ1-2; the match to TRBD1 covers 7 bases. This CDR3 is 14 amino acids long. Germline V gives CDR1 MNHNY, CDR2 SVGAGI (reference sequence). V trimming: 7 bases; J trimming: 2 bases; junction bases outside the gene matches: 7.

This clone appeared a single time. CDR3 residues: CASSYSGSGGYTF. The DNA of the CDR3 is TGTGCCAGCAGTTACTCAGGGAGCGGTGGCTACACCTTC. This chain connects TRBV6-6 to TRBJ1-2; the D is unclear. The CDR3 totals 13 residues. The germline V gene encodes CDR1 MNHNY and CDR2 SVGAGI (reference sequence). V lost 0 bases and J lost 7, with 9 bases in between.

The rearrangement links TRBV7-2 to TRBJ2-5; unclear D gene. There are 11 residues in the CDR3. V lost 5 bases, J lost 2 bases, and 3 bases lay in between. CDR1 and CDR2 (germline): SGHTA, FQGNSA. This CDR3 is CASSRQETQYF. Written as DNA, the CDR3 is TGTGCCAGCAGCCGTCAAGAGACCCAGTACTTC.

CDR3 in DNA: TGTGCCAGCAGCGCGGGGAGCACAGATACGCAGTATTTT. Residues: CASSAGSTDTQYF. The chain has TRBV9 and TRBJ2-3; TRBD2 is a possible D gene (5 bases). In germline, CDR1 is SGDLS, CDR2 YYNGEE. V was clipped by 3 bases and J by 0 bases, with 5 bases between them. CDR3 size: 13 residues.

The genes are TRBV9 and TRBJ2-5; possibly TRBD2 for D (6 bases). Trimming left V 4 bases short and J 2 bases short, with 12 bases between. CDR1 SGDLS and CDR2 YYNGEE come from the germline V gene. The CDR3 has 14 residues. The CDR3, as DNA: TGTGCCAGCAGCAGATACGGGGGACAAGAGACCCAGTACTTC. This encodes CASSRYGGQETQYF.

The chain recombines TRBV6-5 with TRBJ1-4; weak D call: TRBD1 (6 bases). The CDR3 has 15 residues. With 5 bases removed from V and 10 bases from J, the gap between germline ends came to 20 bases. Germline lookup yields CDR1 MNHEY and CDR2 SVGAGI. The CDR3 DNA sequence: TGTGCCAGCAGTCCTCAGACAGGTTCCACGGGAAAACTGTTTTTT. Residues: CASSPQTGSTGKLFF.

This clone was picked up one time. CDR3 region: CASSGQGNTEAFF. In DNA form, the CDR3 reads TGTGCCAGCAGTGGACAGGGGAACACTGAAGCTTTCTTT. The gene calls are TRBV27 and TRBJ1-1; 8 nucleotides align to TRBD1. Germline loops: CDR1 MNHEY, CDR2 SMNVEV (reference sequence). The CDR3 extends over 13 amino acids. Trimming took 5 bases from V and 1 from J; bases not matched to a gene: 0.

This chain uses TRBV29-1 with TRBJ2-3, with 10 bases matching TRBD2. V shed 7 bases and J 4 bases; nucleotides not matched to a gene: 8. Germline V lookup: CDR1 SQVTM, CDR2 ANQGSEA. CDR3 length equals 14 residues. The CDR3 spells CSATQAGGSDTQYF. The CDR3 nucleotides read TGCAGCGCCACGCAAGCGGGGGGGTCAGATACGCAGTATTTT.

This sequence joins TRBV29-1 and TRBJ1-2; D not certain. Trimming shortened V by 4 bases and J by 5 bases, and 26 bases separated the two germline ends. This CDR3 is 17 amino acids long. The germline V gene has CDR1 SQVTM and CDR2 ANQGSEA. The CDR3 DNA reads TGCAGCGTTGTAACACCGGGAATCAATCCGGAATTTTATGGCTACACCTTC. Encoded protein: CSVVTPGINPEFYGYTF.

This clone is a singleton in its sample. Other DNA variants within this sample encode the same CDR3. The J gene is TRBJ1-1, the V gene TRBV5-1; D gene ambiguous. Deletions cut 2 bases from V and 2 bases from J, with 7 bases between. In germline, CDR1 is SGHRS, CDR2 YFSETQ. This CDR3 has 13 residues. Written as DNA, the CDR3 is TGCGCCAGCAGCTTAGGCGGAAACACTGAAGCTTTCTTT. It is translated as CASSLGGNTEAFF. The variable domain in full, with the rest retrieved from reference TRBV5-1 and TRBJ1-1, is KAGVTQTPRYLIKTRGQQVTLSCSPISGHRSVSWYQQTPGQGLQFLFEYFSETQRNKGNFPGRFSGRQFSNSRSEMNVSTLELGDSALYLCASSLGGNTEAFFGQGTRLTVV.

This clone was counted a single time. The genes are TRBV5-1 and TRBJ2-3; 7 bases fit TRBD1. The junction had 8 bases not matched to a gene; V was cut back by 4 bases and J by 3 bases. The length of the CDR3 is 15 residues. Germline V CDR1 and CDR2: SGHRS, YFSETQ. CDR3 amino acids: CASSDDRVGTDTQYF. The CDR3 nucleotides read TGCGCCAGCAGCGACGACAGGGTCGGAACAGATACGCAGTATTTT.

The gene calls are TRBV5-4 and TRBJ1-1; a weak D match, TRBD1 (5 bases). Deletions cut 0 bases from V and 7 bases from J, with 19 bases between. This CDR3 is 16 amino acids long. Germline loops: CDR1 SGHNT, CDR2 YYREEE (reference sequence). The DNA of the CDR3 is TGTGCCAGCAGCTTGGGAGGGGCAGCGGGGCGAAATGAAGCTTTCTTT. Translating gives CASSLGGAAGRNEAFF.

The CDR3 protein is CASSLRQSTEAFF. The CDR3 DNA reads TGTGCCAGCAGTCTTAGACAGTCGACTGAAGCTTTCTTT. This chain uses TRBV6-1 with TRBJ1-1; D is possibly TRBD1 (5 bases). V was trimmed by 5 bases and J by 5 bases, leaving 12 bases between them. CDR3 size: 13 residues. Germline CDR1 reads MNHNS; CDR2 reads SASEGT.

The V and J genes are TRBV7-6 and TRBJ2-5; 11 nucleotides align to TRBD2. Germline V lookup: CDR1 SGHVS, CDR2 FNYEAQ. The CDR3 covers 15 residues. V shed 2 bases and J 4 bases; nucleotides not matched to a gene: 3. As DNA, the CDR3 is TGTGCCAGCAGCTTACTAGCGGGGGGCCGAGAGACCCAGTACTTC. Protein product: CASSLLAGGRETQYF.

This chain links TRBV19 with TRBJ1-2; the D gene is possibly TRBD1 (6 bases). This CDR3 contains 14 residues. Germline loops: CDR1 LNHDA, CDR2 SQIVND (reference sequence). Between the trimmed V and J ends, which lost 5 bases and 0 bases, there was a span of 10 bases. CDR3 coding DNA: TGTGCCAGTAGTGCCGGACAGACTAACTATGGCTACACCTTC. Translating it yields CASSAGQTNYGYTF. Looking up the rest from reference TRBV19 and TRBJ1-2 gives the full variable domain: DGGITQSPKYLFRKEGQNVTLSCEQNLNHDAMYWYRQDPGQGLRLIYYSQIVNDFQKGDIAEGYSVSREKKESFPLTVTSAQKNPTAFYLCASSAGQTNYGYTFGSGTRLTVV.

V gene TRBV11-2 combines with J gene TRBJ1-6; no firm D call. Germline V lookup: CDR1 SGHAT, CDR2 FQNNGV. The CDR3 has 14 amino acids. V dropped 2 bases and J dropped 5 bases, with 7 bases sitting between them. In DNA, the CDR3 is TGTGCCAGCAGCTTATTAACAGATAATTCACCCCTCCACTTT. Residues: CASSLLTDNSPLHF.

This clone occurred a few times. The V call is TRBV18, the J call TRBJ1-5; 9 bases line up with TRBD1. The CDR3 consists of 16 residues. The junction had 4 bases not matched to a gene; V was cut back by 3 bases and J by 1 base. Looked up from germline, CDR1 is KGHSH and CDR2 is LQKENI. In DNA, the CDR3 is TGTGCCAGCTCACCGGGGACAGGGACAAGCAATCAGCCCCAGCATTTT. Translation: CASSPGTGTSNQPQHF.